The clone carrying this T cell receptor (beta chain) was seen ten or more times. Its antigen is unknown. Unique molecular identifiers tagged the TCRbeta library. TCRdb ran MiXCR on the PCR reads and lists one entry per CDR3 protein. This table holds about 460,000 distinct CDR3 sequences, under 12% found once. These data come from a study of T-cell reconstitution after alpha-beta-depleted transplantation in children. Findings and caveats of the study: By about two months after transplant, alpha-beta T cells reportedly arose from several hundred graft clones that had expanded.

The source is a child aged 2-9 years with inherited bone marrow failure, due to receive a stem cell transplant. The sample was PBMCs, taken before TCRalphabeta/CD19-depleted stem cell transplant.

The DNA of the CDR3 is TGTGCCAGCAGTTCTACAGGAGGGCCCTATGGCTACACCTTC. As protein: CASSSTGGPYGYTF. The chain combines TRBV12-3 or TRBV12-4 with TRBJ1-2, with TRBD1 as a possible D gene (5 bases). V shed 4 bases and J shed 4 bases, with 13 bases lying between them. The CDR3 runs to 14 residues.